The sequence of this T cell receptor (beta chain) was determined in a study of human T cells and chemical hapten exposure. Original data processing: Individual samples carried between about 23,224 and 700,000 TCRs, with 85,000 to 100,000 as the median. Via MiXCR, TCRdb re-called the RACE reads, giving one row per CDR3 protein. V and J calls and clone size were set by TCRdb, not the authors. Of roughly 40,000 distinct CDR3 sequences listed, 8.5% to 10% were seen once; the top ten hold 11% to 15%. Time point reported: patch test 2, 6 weeks after DPC sensitization. The treatment was: therapeutic diphenylcyclopropenone sensitization with weekly scalp DPC. Whole blood that had not been fractionated was the source of extracted total RNA. Trimming took 0 bases from V and 0 from J; bases not matched to a gene: 12. Germline assignment: CDR1 SQVTM and CDR2 ANQGSEA. CDR3 length: 20 residues.

This material consisted of whole blood, taken in connection with sensitization to the hapten diphenylcyclopropenone (DPC). This chain connects TRBV29-1 to TRBJ2-6; 9 bases match TRBD2. The clonotype was recovered from a woman aged 25 to 39 with alopecia areata. Some clones in this sample may be carry-over from other donors' samples. The CDR3 region has the DNA TGCAGCGTTGAAGATATGGCGGCTAGCGGGACCGTCTCTGGGGCCAACGTCCTGACTTTC. Translating it yields CSVEDMAASGTVSGANVLTF.